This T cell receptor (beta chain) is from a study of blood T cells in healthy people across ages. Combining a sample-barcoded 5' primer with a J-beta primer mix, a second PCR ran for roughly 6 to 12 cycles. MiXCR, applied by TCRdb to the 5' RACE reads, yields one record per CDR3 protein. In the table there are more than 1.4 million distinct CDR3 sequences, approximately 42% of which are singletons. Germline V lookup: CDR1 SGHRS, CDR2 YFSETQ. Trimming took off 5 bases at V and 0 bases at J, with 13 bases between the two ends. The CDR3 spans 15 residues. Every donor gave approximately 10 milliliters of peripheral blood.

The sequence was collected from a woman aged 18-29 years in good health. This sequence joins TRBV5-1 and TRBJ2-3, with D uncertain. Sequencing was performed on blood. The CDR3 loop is CASSGGETSTDTQYF. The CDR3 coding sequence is TGCGCCAGCAGTGGTGGGGAAACTAGCACAGATACGCAGTATTTT.